The clone carrying this TCR beta chain was recorded at least ten times. This sample was taken from a study of response to subunit inactivated influenza vaccine. A single record per CDR3 protein comes from TCRdb applying MiXCR to the RT-PCR reads. The sample lists 500,000 to 600,000 distinct CDR3 sequences; around 8% were seen once. CDR1 and CDR2 (germline): MNHEY, SVGAGI. Trimming left V 4 bases short and J 5 bases short, with 8 bases between. The length of the CDR3 is 13 residues. Sequenced here: PBMCs from blood, sampled around 25 months after vaccination. This sequence was found in a man aged 50-75 years who received an inactivated influenza vaccine. The V and J genes are TRBV6-5 and TRBJ2-2; tentatively, D is TRBD1 or TRBD2 (5 bases each). The CDR3 DNA reads TGTGCCAGCAGTTTCTGGGGGACCGGGGAGCTGTTTTTT. Its translation is CASSFWGTGELFF.